This T cell receptor (beta chain) was observed in a study of early T cells in non-severe SARS-CoV-2 infection. The TCR library protocol was used to attach unique molecular identifiers. These identifiers were attached to individual cDNA molecules. Each CDR3 protein gets one entry after TCRdb re-called the 5' RACE reads with MiXCR. The sample shows 20,000 to 25,000 distinct CDR3 sequences, roughly 5% of them seen only once. This clonotype was recorded many times. CDR1 is MNHNS, CDR2 SASEGT, per germline. The CDR3 consists of 15 residues. The V end was cut by 7 bases, the J end by 0 bases, with 13 bases between.

This sequence joins TRBV6-1 and TRBJ2-4; D may be TRBD2 (6 bases). This TCR was recovered from an adult who was a healthcare worker with PCR-confirmed SARS-CoV-2 infection or an uninfected control (not recorded which). The sample was whole blood. The CDR3 loop reads CASIGGVRAKNIQYF. The CDR3 DNA follows: TGTGCCAGCATTGGCGGGGTCAGAGCCAAAAACATTCAGTACTTC.